The 23 T cell receptor beta chains given below trace back to one sample, sequenced in a study of blood T cells in healthy people across ages. Through a sample-barcoded 5' primer and a J-beta primer mix, a second PCR was run for about 6 to 12 cycles. In TCRdb, the 5' RACE reads were re-called with MiXCR into one record per CDR3 protein. The table records over 950,000 distinct CDR3 sequences, more than 30% of them present only once. The specimen sequenced was blood. Source of these receptors: a man aged 18 to 30 in good health.

Comment on this clonotype: With a much larger clone just one base away, this may be a read error. Here the CDR3 DNA reads TGCAGCGTTCACACAGGGGTTCTTACAGATACGCAGTATTTT. Amino acid sequence: CSVHTGVLTDTQYF. This chain connects TRBV29-1 to TRBJ2-3; 7 nucleotides agree with TRBD1. The CDR3 extends over 14 amino acids. With 5 bases clipped from V and 3 bases from J, the junction kept 8 bases outside the gene matches. Germline CDR1 reads SQVTM; CDR2 reads ANQGSEA.

This clonotype was counted only a few times. J is TRBJ1-5 and V is TRBV6-2 or TRBV6-3; D ambiguous. Germline V gives CDR1 MNHEY, CDR2 SVGEGT. The CDR3 is 13 amino acids. The ends were cut back, 3 bases at V and 7 bases at J, with 10 bases in the middle. The CDR3 coding sequence is TGTGCCAGCAGTTATCACAGCCACCAGCCCCAGCATTTT. It codes for CASSYHSHQPQHF.

The genes are TRBV3-1 and TRBJ2-5; D may be TRBD1 (6 bases). The germline gives CDR1 LGHDT, CDR2 YNNKEL (reference sequence). Trimming took 2 bases from V and 5 from J, leaving 18 bases between them. The CDR3 contains 16 residues. The CDR3 DNA reads as TGTGCCAGCAGCCAACCCGGGACAAACGTTTGGGAGACCCAGTACTTC. It codes for CASSQPGTNVWETQYF.

This chain joins TRBV27 and TRBJ2-3; D possibly corresponds to TRBD2 (5 bases). Trimming took off 4 bases at V and 3 bases at J, with 17 bases between the two ends. The CDR3 extends over 16 amino acids. Germline loops: CDR1 MNHEY, CDR2 SMNVEV (reference sequence). CDR3 amino acids: CASSSGYGLWTDTQYF. Here the CDR3 DNA reads TGTGCCAGCAGTTCGGGTTATGGACTCTGGACAGATACGCAGTATTTT.

This clonotype was counted only a few times. V and J are TRBV20-1 and TRBJ2-3; no clear D. This CDR3 comprises 15 residues. Per the germline V gene, CDR1 is DFQATT and CDR2 is SNEGSKA (reference sequence). V was cut by 0 bases and J by 4 bases, with 14 bases left in between. The DNA for the CDR3 is TGCAGTGCTAGAGAGGGTGAGATATGGGCAGATACGCAGTATTTT. It specifies CSAREGEIWADTQYF.

This clonotype has more than one count but fewer than ten. This chain connects TRBV29-1 to TRBJ2-2, with no clear D. The CDR3 loop spans 13 amino acids. Per germline, CDR1 SQVTM and CDR2 ANQGSEA. Trimming removed 6 bases at V and 7 bases at J, with 15 bases between. The CDR3 protein is CSVVGQAVGELFF. CDR3 in DNA: TGCAGCGTGGTGGGCCAGGCAGTCGGGGAGCTGTTTTTT.

In this sample, this clonotype turned up many times. This chain connects TRBV10-3 to TRBJ1-2; no clear D gene. The germline CDR1 and CDR2 sequences are ENHRY and SYGVKD. The CDR3 is made up of 11 amino acids. Trimming pared 3 bases from V and 7 bases from J, leaving 6 bases between. CDR3 amino acids: CAISDGIGYTF. CDR3 DNA sequence: TGTGCCATCAGTGATGGAATTGGCTACACCTTC.

The V and J genes are TRBV6-2 or TRBV6-3 and TRBJ2-1, with 10 bases that match TRBD2. The CDR3 loop spans 15 amino acids. The V gene end was trimmed by 6 bases and the J gene end by 8 bases; junction bases not matched to a gene: 10. The V gene's germline CDR1 is MNHEY and CDR2 SVGEGT. The CDR3 loop is CASRPSGGAAYEQFF. The CDR3 coding sequence is TGTGCCAGCAGACCAAGCGGGGGGGCCGCCTATGAGCAGTTCTTC.

The count of this clonotype is one. The chain carries TRBV4-3 and TRBJ2-1; 8 bases agree with TRBD1. CDR3 size: 15 residues. The V gene end was trimmed by 0 bases and the J gene end by 7 bases; junction bases not matched to a gene: 5. The germline CDR1 and CDR2 sequences are LGHNA and YSLEER. DNA for the CDR3: TGCGCCAGCAGCCAAGAGGGGGACAGGAGTAATGAGCAGTTCTTC. It is translated as CASSQEGDRSNEQFF.

This clonotype came up once. V and J are TRBV28 and TRBJ1-1; TRBD1 might be the D (5 bases). CDR1 and CDR2 from the germline V gene are MDHEN and SYDVKM. The V and J ends lost 4 bases and 4 bases respectively, with 13 bases between them. CDR3 length: 14 amino acids. The CDR3 DNA follows: TGTGCCAGCAGTTCCTCCGGGGGGGTCACTGAAGCTTTCTTT. It is translated as CASSSSGGVTEAFF.

The rearrangement uses TRBV6-5 and TRBJ2-1; 14 bases line up with TRBD2. This CDR3 comprises 18 residues. Germline V lookup: CDR1 MNHEY, CDR2 SVGAGI. V shed 2 bases, J shed 4 bases, and the junction held 7 bases outside the gene matches. In DNA, the CDR3 is TGTGCCAGCAGTTACGCGACTAGCGGGGGGGAATCTTACAATGAGCAGTTCTTC. This sequence encodes CASSYATSGGESYNEQFF.

This clonotype has a handful of counts. This sequence joins TRBV20-1 and TRBJ2-7; D unresolved. The J call may be mistaken, given a closer DNA end match to TRBJ2-5. Germline CDR1 reads DFQATT; CDR2 reads SNEGSKA (reference sequence). This CDR3 is built from 11 residues. The CDR3 DNA follows: TGCAGTGCTATGAAGGAGGAGACCCAGTACTTC. This codes for CSAMKEETQYF.

This chain uses TRBV7-2 with TRBJ2-2; D is possibly TRBD1 or TRBD2 (6 bases each). This CDR3 has 12 amino acids. Germline V gives CDR1 SGHTA, CDR2 FQGNSA. The V gene lost 1 base and the J gene lost 15 bases, with 12 bases spanning the gap. The CDR3 protein is CASSLDRGLMFF. CDR3 nucleotide sequence: TGTGCCAGCAGCTTAGATCGGGGGCTAATGTTTTTT.

In the case of this clonotype: This could be a read error, since a much larger clone is one nucleotide away. The rearrangement links TRBV12-3 or TRBV12-4 to TRBJ2-1; the D call may be TRBD1 or TRBD2 (7 bases each). V was trimmed by 5 bases and J by 0 bases, leaving 14 bases between them. This CDR3 spans 16 amino acids. CDR3 protein: CASSPQGGGSYNEQFF. The CDR3 DNA follows: TGTGCCAGCAGTCCTCAGGGGGGGGGCTCCTACAATGAGCAGTTCTTC.

This clonotype turned up a few times. This chain uses TRBV9 with TRBJ1-2; tentatively, D is TRBD1 (5 bases). Germline V gene sequence: CDR1 SGDLS, CDR2 YYNGEE. CDR3 length equals 16 residues. V was pared by 3 bases and J by 0 bases, with 15 bases between. The CDR3 protein is CASSGTSKGTNYGYTF. As DNA, the CDR3 is TGTGCCAGCAGCGGCACATCCAAGGGGACTAACTATGGCTACACCTTC.

DNA of the CDR3: TGTGCCAGCAGTTACTCAGGGGGGTTCCCTAGGGGGAACAATGAGCAGTTCTTC. Translation: CASSYSGGFPRGNNEQFF. This chain joins TRBV6-5 and TRBJ2-1; D tentatively reads TRBD1 or TRBD2 (6 bases each). Per the germline V gene, CDR1 is MNHEY and CDR2 is SVGAGI. V gave up 0 bases and J gave up 5 bases, with 20 bases separating them. The CDR3 is 18 amino acids.

This clonotype was counted between two and nine times. The junction departs from the called germline gene at one end, perhaps through a read error. This rearrangement joins TRBV7-9 to TRBJ2-1; 8 bases fit TRBD2. The CDR3 length is 17 residues. CDR1 and CDR2 from the germline V gene are SEHNR and FQNEAQ (reference sequence). CDR3: CASSSPVAGSSYSEQFF. The CDR3 DNA reads as TGTGCCAGCAGCTCCCCAGTAGCGGGGAGCTCCTACAGTGAGCAGTTCTTC.

The rearrangement uses TRBV16 and TRBJ1-5; TRBD1 is a possible D gene (5 bases). V lost 2 bases and J lost 3, with 11 bases in between. CDR3 length: 15 residues. The germline V gene encodes CDR1 KGHSY and CDR2 FQNENV. The CDR3 protein is CASSQHQGYNQPQHF. In nucleotides, the CDR3 is TGTGCCAGCAGCCAACATCAGGGTTACAATCAGCCCCAGCATTTT.

This clonotype occurred a few times. The chain carries TRBV20-1 and TRBJ2-3; 14 positions match TRBD2. The CDR3 covers 18 residues. Germline values: CDR1 DFQATT, CDR2 SNEGSKA (reference sequence). J gave up 1 base and V 6 bases, and 12 bases lay outside the gene matches. The CDR3 sequence: CSAERTSGGLLGTDTQYF. For the CDR3, the DNA is TGCAGTGCGGAAAGGACTAGCGGGGGGTTGCTCGGCACAGATACGCAGTATTTT.

The chain uses TRBV27 and TRBJ2-5; 13 bases line up with TRBD2. The V segment lost 0 bases and the J segment 7 bases; nucleotides outside the gene matches: 11. The CDR3 sequence is 18 residues long. CDR1 is MNHEY and CDR2 is SMNVEV in the germline V gene (reference sequence). CDR3 in amino acids: CASSLSWGLAGPRRTQYF. For the CDR3, the DNA is TGTGCCAGCAGTTTATCTTGGGGACTAGCGGGACCAAGGCGGACCCAGTACTTC.

This clonotype was detected only a few times. The genes are TRBV6-6 and TRBJ1-1; unclear D gene. The germline V gene has CDR1 MNHNY and CDR2 SVGAGI (reference sequence). The CDR3 totals 13 residues. V shed 2 bases and J shed 8 bases, with 12 bases lying between them. The chain's CDR3 is CASSYAVSHEAFF. CDR3 in DNA: TGTGCCAGCAGTTACGCGGTTTCACACGAAGCTTTCTTT.

V gene TRBV20-1 combines with J gene TRBJ2-5; perhaps TRBD2 as D (6 bases). V shed 8 bases and J shed 7 bases, with 8 bases lying between them. Germline V CDR1 and CDR2: DFQATT, SNEGSKA (reference sequence). This CDR3 region has 9 residues. CDR3 sequence: CSLGGTQYF. CDR3 nucleotide sequence: TGCAGTTTGGGAGGGACCCAGTACTTC.

In regard to this clonotype: One end of the junction does not line up with germline, which may come from a read error. V and J are TRBV7-9 and TRBJ1-6; D not certain. Germline V CDR1 and CDR2: SEHNR, FQNEAQ (reference sequence). CDR3 length equals 15 residues. CDR3 protein: CASSLGIPYKSPLHF. CDR3 sequence (DNA): TGTGCCAGCAGCTTGGGGATACCATATAAGTCACCCCTCCACTTT.